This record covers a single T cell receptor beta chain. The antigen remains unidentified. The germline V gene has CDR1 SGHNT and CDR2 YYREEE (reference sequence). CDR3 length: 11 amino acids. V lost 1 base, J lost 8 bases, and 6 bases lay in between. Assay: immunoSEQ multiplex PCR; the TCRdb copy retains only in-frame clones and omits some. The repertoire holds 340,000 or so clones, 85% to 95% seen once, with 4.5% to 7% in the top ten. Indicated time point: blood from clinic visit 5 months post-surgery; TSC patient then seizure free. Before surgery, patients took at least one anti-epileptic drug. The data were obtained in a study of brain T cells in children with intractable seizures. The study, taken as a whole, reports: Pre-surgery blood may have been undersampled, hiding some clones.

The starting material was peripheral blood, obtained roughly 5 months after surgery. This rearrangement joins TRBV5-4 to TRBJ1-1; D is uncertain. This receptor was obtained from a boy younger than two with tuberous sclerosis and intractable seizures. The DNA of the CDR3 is TGTGCCAGCAGCTTGTACGGGGAAGCTTTCTTT. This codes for CASSLYGEAFF.